This T cell receptor (beta chain) was captured in a study of regulatory T cells in long-lasting Graves disease. The study, taken as a whole, reports: New patients shared about a thousand public clonotypes, fewer than the approximately 2,500 shared by persistent patients. Compared with new cases, persistent Graves' patients showed reduced TCR diversity.

Regarding time point: newly diagnosed GD, antithyroid drugs for less than 3 months. PBMCs were the source of the RNA used for TCR sequencing. Assembly of TCR beta libraries relied on iRepertoire HTBI primers together with Arm-PCR of CDR3 regions. TCRdb recomputed calls from the multiplex PCR reads with MiXCR, one row per CDR3 protein. The sample carries about 400,000 distinct CDR3 sequences, around a sixth recorded once. This clonotype was counted a few times. As yet, its antigen is unknown. The CDR3 covers 16 residues. Germline V gene lookup returns CDR1 SGHAT and CDR2 FQNNGV. The V and J ends lost 5 bases and 6 bases, in that order; junction bases with no gene match: 12.

The V call is TRBV11-2, the J call TRBJ2-1; TRBD2 matches at 8 bases. Sequencing was performed on peripheral blood mononuclear cells (PBMCs), taken at new diagnosis, from a patient treated with antithyroid drugs. The receptor was isolated from a female donor with Graves disease. In nucleotides, the CDR3 is TGTGCCAGCAGCAATGGGGGGAGCGGGAGAAGCAATGAGCAGTTCTTC. Translation: CASSNGGSGRSNEQFF.